This TCR beta chain was sequenced during a study of blood T cell repertoires in COVID-19. Across the study: Collection of acute and convalescent COVID-19 samples took place in the United States, Italy and Spain. The analysed material was cDNA or gDNA that came from T cells, B-cell-depleted T cells, or PBMCs.

Enrolment of Seattle patients took place during active infection, and they were followed longitudinally. From germline, CDR1 is SGHDT and CDR2 YYEEEE. The junction had 9 bases not matched to a gene; V was cut back by 4 bases and J by 5 bases. CDR3 length: 15 residues. Source study methods: Amplified reference gene primers provided the basis for estimating nucleated cell counts. Sequenced by immunoSEQ multiplex PCR; TCRdb stores in-frame clones only, minus some. V, J and clone size derive from that table, while D and trimming were established from the DNA sequence. The repertoire holds under 200,000 clones, with around four fifths as singletons.

The rearrangement joins TRBV5-6 to TRBJ1-2; TRBD1 agrees at 9 bases. This clonotype originated in a woman in her 70s with COVID-19, enrolled during active disease. The sample was peripheral blood. CDR3 DNA: TGTGCCAGCAGCCTTCCGGGACAGGGTGGGTATGGCTACACCTTC. Residues: CASSLPGQGGYGYTF.